Listed here is a single TCR beta chain. Its antigen is currently unknown. The data stem from a study of identical twins. Regarding the study as a whole: Models underestimated TCR alpha sharing (out-of-frame) in monozygotic twins. Memory repertoires showed no such pattern, whereas abundant cord blood beta clonotypes carried fewer insertions. Out-of-frame alpha sequences common to twins exhibited an excess of low generation probability.

CDR1 and CDR2 from the germline V gene are KGHSH and LQKENI. Trimming removed 2 bases from V and 6 bases from J; junction bases left unmatched: 10. This CDR3 comprises 16 residues. Template switching introduced a universal primer site, and the cDNA bore unique molecular identifiers. TCRdb used MiXCR to reprocess the 5' RACE reads, holding one entry per CDR3 protein. The profile shows about 1.7 million distinct CDR3 sequences, around 29% of them singletons. The clonotype was recovered from a newborn girl in good health. This chain uses TRBV18 with TRBJ2-3; TRBD2 matches at 8 bases. Material: cord blood. CDR3 region: CASSPASGGYWDTQYF. The CDR3 bases are TGTGCCAGCTCACCAGCCAGCGGGGGTTACTGGGATACGCAGTATTTT.